A few counts support the clone carrying this T cell receptor beta chain. Its antigen is undetermined. This sample includes further DNA sequences coding for the same CDR3. The data were taken from a study of CD8+ T cells in alopecia areata. The study's findings and limits: Lesional scalp, especially alopecia totalis/universalis, showed higher clonality than normal scalp.

The V and J ends lost 3 bases and 7 bases respectively, with 10 bases between them. There are 13 residues in the CDR3. Germline values: CDR1 KGHSH, CDR2 LQKENI. Isolated RNA was reverse transcribed into cDNA used as the sequencing template. Sequenced by immunoSEQ multiplex PCR; TCRdb stores in-frame clones only, minus some. This table holds roughly 200,000 clones, roughly 60% found once. Cell sorting was applied to PBMCs, and CD4+ and CD8+ T cells were collected. This TCR came from a human donor with alopecia areata. V usage is TRBV18 and J usage is TRBJ1-5, with D maybe TRBD1 (6 bases). The sample consisted of CD4+ T cells sorted from blood, taken at week 0. The CDR3 DNA is TGTGCCAGCTCACCCGGACAGAACCAGCCCCAGCATTTT. This sequence encodes CASSPGQNQPQHF.